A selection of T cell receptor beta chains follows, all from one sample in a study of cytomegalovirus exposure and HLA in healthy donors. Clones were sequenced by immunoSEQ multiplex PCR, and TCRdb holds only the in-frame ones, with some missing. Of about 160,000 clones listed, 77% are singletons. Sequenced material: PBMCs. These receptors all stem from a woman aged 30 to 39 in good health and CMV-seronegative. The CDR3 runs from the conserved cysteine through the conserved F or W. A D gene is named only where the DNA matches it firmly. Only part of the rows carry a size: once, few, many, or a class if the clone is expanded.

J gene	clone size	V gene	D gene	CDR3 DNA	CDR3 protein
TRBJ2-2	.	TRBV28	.	TGTGCCAGCGGAATAGGCGGGGAGAACACCGGGGAGCTGTTTTTT	CASGIGGENTGELFF
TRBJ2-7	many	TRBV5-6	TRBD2	TGTGCCAGCAGCTTGGTACTAGCGGGGAGCTACGAGCAGTACTTC	CASSLVLAGSYEQYF
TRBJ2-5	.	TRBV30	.	TGTGCCTGGAGTTTAGGCTCCGGAGGCCAAGAGACCCAGTACTTC	CAWSLGSGGQETQYF
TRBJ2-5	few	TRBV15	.	TGTGCCACCAGCAGAGAAGCGGGCTTGGAGACCCAGTACTTC	CATSREAGLETQYF
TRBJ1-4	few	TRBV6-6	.	TGTGCCAGCAGACTACAGGGCTCAACTAATGAAAAACTGTTTTTT	CASRLQGSTNEKLFF
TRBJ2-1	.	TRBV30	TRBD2	TGTGCCTGGAGTAGCGGGATTGACAATGAGCAGTTCTTC	CAWSSGIDNEQFF
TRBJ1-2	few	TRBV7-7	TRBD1	TGTGCTAGCACCCCGGGACAGGGGGATCGTCGGAACTATGGCTACACCTTC	CASTPGQGDRRNYGYTF
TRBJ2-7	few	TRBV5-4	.	TGTGCCAGCAGCTTGGGAGCCCTTTACGAGCAGTACTTC	CASSLGALYEQYF
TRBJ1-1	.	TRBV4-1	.	TGCGCCAGCAGCCAAGTACGGGGGGCAGATATGAACACTGAAGCTTTCTTT	CASSQVRGADMNTEAFF
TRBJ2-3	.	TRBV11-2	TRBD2	TGTGCCAGCAGCTTAGTGGCGGGGGGCACAGATACGCAGTATTTT	CASSLVAGGTDTQYF
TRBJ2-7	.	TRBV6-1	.	TGTGCCAGCAGTGAAAATTCTGCGGGGAAGGACGAGCAGTACTTC	CASSENSAGKDEQYF
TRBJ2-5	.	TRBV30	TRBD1	TGTGCCTGGAGTGGGGACAGGGAGACCCAGTACTTC	CAWSGDRETQYF
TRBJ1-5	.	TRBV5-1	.	TGCGCCAGCAGCTTGACCCCGGGGGACGGAAAACAGCCCCAGCATTTT	CASSLTPGDGKQPQHF
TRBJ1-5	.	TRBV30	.	TGTGCCTGGAGACCAGGGTCAAGGAATCAGCCCCAGCATTTT	CAWRPGSRNQPQHF
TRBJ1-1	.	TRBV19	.	TGTGCCAGTAGTTTCATGAACACTGAAGCTTTCTTT	CASSFMNTEAFF